Below, one TCR beta chain is given with its context. Its antigen is not identified. The sample originates from a study of cytomegalovirus exposure and HLA in healthy donors. About the study: Drawn from HLA-typed donors, tens of millions of unique TCRs were held in an early data release. Study-wide points: Most TCR sequences proved rare, with some public TCRs found in many donors. Per a prior analysis, the majority of TCR beta V segments were productive roughly 90% or roughly 30% of the time. Reportedly, a later analysis found an Asian-associated ancestry cluster had fewer N-insertions than the approximately 640-donor mean.

The PCR had 60 Vbeta and 13 Jbeta primers. The data were produced by immunoSEQ multiplex PCR, yet TCRdb's version contains in-frame clones alone and is incomplete. The sample has 150,000 to 250,000 clones, around 76% seen once; the top ten hold approximately 2%. This CDR3 is 17 amino acids long. Germline values: CDR1 LNHDA, CDR2 SQIVND (reference sequence). V lost 3 bases and J 2 bases, leaving 17 bases between the germline ends. This receptor was identified in a man aged 30-40 years in good health and CMV-seronegative. J is TRBJ1-5 and V is TRBV19; D remains ambiguous. Sequences were obtained from PBMCs. The CDR3 loop is CASSIGFGEFGNQPQHF. Written as DNA, the CDR3 is TGTGCCAGTAGTATCGGGTTCGGGGAATTCGGCAATCAGCCCCAGCATTTT.